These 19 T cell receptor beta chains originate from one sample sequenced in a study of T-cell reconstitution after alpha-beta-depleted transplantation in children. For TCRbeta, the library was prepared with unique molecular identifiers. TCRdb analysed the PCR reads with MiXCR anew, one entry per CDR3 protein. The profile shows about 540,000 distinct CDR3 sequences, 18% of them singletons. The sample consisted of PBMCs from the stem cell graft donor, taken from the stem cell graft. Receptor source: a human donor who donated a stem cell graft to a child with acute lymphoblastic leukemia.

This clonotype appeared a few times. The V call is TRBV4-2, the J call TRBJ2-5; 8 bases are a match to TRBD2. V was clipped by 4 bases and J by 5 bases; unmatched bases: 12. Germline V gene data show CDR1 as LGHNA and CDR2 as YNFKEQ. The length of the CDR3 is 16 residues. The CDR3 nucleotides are TGTGCCAGCAGCCCACCTCAGTCGGGAGGGGGGGAGACCCAGTACTTC. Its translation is CASSPPQSGGGETQYF.

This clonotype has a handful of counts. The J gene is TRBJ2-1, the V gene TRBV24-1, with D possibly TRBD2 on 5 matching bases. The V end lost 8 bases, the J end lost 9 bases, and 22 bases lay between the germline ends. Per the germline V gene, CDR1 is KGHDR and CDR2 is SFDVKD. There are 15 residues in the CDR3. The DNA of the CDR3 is TGTGCCACCAATCGGGGAGATCCCGGGTTGGGTGAGCAGTTCTTC. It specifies CATNRGDPGLGEQFF.

The CDR3 sequence: CATSDLWARDTGELFF. The DNA of the CDR3 is TGTGCCACCAGTGATTTGTGGGCCCGGGACACCGGGGAGCTGTTTTTT. The rearrangement joins TRBV24-1 to TRBJ2-2; D remains unclear. This CDR3 has 16 amino acids. CDR1 is KGHDR, CDR2 SFDVKD, per germline. V shed 0 bases and J shed 3 bases, with 10 bases lying between them.

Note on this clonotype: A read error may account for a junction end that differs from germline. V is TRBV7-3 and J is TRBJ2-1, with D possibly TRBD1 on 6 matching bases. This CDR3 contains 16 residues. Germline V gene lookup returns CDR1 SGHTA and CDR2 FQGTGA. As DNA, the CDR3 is TGTGCCAGCAGCTTAAGGGGGACAATGTCCTACAATGAGCAGTTTTTC. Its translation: CASSLRGTMSYNEQFF.

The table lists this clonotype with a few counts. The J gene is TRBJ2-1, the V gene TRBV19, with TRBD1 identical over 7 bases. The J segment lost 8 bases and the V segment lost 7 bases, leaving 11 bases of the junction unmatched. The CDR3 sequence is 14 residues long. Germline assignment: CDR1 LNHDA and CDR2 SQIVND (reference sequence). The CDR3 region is CASKVWYRGDEQFF. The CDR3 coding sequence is TGTGCCAGTAAGGTATGGTACAGGGGCGATGAGCAGTTCTTC.

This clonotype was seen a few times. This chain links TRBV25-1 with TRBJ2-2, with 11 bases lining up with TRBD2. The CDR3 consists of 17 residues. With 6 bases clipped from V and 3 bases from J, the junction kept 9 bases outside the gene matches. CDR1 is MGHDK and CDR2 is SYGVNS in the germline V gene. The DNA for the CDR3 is TGTGCCAGCAGAGGAGCTAGCGGGAGGTTGTACACCGGGGAGCTGTTTTTT. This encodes CASRGASGRLYTGELFF.

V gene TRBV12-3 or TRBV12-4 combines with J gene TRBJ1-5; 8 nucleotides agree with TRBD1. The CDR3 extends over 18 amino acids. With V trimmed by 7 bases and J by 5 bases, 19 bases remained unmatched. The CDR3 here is CASMGPDRGYSSDQPQHF. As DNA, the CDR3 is TGTGCCAGCATGGGGCCCGACAGGGGATACAGCAGCGATCAGCCCCAGCATTTT.

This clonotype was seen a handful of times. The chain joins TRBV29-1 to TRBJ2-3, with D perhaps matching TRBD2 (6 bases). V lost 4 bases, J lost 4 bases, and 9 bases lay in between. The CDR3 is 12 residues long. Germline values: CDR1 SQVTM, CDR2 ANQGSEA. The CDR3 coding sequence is TGCAGCGTTGGCGGGATGGCAGATACGCAGTATTTT. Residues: CSVGGMADTQYF.

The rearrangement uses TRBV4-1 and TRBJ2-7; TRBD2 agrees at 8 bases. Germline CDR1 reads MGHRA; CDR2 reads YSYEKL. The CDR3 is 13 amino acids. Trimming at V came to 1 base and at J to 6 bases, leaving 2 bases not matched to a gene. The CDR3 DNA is TGCGCCAGCAGCCAAGCTACTAGCGGCGAGCAGTACTTC. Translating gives CASSQATSGEQYF.

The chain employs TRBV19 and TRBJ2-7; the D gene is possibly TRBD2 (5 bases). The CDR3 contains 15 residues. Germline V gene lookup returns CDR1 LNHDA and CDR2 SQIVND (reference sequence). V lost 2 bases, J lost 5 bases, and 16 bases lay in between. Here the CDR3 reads CASSIFSGSYDEQYF. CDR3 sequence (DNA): TGTGCCAGTAGTATATTCTCGGGGTCATATGACGAGCAGTACTTC.

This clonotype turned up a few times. CDR3 DNA: TGTGCCAGCCAGAGTTGGGACGATGGCTACACCTTC. Protein product: CASQSWDDGYTF. The chain combines TRBV9 with TRBJ1-2; a possible D gene is TRBD1 (5 bases). Trimming shortened V by 7 bases and J by 6 bases, and 13 bases separated the two germline ends. Germline V lookup: CDR1 SGDLS, CDR2 YYNGEE. CDR3 length: 12 amino acids. Drawing the rest from reference TRBV9 and TRBJ1-2, the complete variable domain is DSGVTQTPKHLITATGQRVTLRCSPRSGDLSVYWYQQSLDQGLQFLIQYYNGEERAKGNILERFSAQQFPDLHSELNLSSLELGDSALYFCASQSWDDGYTFGSGTRLTVV.

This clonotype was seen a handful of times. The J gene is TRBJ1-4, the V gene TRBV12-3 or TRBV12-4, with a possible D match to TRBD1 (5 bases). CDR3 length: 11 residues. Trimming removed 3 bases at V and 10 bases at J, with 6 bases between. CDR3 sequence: CASSFGGKLFF. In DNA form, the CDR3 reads TGTGCCAGCAGTTTTGGGGGAAAACTGTTTTTT.

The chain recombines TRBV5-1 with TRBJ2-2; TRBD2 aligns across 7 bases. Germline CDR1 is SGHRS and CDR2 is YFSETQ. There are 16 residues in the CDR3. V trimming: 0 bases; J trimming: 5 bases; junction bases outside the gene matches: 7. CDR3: CASSLDPGRRTGELFF. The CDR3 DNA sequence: TGCGCCAGCAGCTTGGATCCCGGGAGGAGGACCGGGGAGCTGTTTTTT.

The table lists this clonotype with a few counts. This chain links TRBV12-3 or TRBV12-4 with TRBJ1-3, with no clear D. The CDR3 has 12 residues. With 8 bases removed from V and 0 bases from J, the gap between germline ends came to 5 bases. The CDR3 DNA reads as TGTGCCAGCCTGGACTCTGGAAACACCATATATTTT. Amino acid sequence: CASLDSGNTIYF.

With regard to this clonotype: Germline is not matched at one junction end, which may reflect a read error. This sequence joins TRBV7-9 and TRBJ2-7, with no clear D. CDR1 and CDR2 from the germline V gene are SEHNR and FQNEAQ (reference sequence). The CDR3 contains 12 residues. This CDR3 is CASSLLSPHRDF. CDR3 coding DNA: TGTGCCAGCAGCCTATTAAGCCCGCACCGAGACTTC.

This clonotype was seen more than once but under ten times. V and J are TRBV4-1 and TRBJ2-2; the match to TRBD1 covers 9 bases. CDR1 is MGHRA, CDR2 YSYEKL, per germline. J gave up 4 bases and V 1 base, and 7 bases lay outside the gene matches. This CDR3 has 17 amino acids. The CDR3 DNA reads TGCGCCAGCAGCCAAGCGGTTCTACAGGGGGCCACCGGGGAGCTGTTTTTT. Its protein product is CASSQAVLQGATGELFF.

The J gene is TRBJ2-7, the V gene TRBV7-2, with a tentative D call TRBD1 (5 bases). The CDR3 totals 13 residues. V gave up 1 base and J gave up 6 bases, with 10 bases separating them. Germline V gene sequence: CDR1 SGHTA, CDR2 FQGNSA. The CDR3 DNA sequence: TGTGCCAGCAGCTTAGGATCAGGGTCCGAGCAGTACTTC. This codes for CASSLGSGSEQYF.

In DNA form, the CDR3 reads TGTGCCAGCAGTGAACGTAGGGACGCTGAAGCTTTCTTT. Residues: CASSERRDAEAFF. The chain couples TRBV6-1 to TRBJ1-1, with D perhaps TRBD1 (5 bases). The germline V and J ends were trimmed by 2 bases and 6 bases, with 10 bases remaining between them. This CDR3 contains 13 residues. The V gene's germline CDR1 is MNHNS and CDR2 SASEGT.

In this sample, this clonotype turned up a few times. CDR3 protein: CATRDYLESGELFF. The CDR3 DNA reads TGCGCCACCAGGGACTATTTGGAAAGCGGGGAGCTGTTTTTT. This rearrangement joins TRBV4-1 to TRBJ2-2; TRBD2 agrees at 7 bases. From germline, CDR1 is MGHRA and CDR2 YSYEKL. CDR3 size: 14 residues. The J segment lost 7 bases and the V segment lost 10 bases, leaving 12 bases of the junction unmatched.